The T cell receptor beta chain under discussion was sequenced for a study of blood T cells in healthy people across ages (dated by TCRdb to between 2015 and 2017). Some background on the complete study: Template switching captured roughly one uniquely barcoded TCR beta cDNA molecule per two T cells in model experiments. Using deep sequencing normalized with unique cDNA molecular identifiers, the study measured how TCR beta repertoire diversity changes with age. Donors were grouped into four age groups: young (average approximately 15 years), middle-aged (about 38), aged (approximately 58) and long-lived (just over 80). To avoid experimental bias, donors of different ages were spread randomly across the sequencing lanes. Using the same blood draw, the study looked at two additional independent replicas of 1 million unique cDNA reads for two donors, one aged 18 to 29 and the other aged 80 or older.

Spanning cysteine to phenylalanine, the CDR3 consists of 15 amino acids. The only DNA kept is the CDR3, 45 bases in frame from the first base. The germline V gene encodes CDR1 DFQATT and CDR2 SNEGSKA (reference sequence). The germline V and J ends show losses of 6 bases and 6 bases respectively, and no gene match explains 12 bases of the junction. This clonotype was found a few times. Its antigen is unknown. Within one base of it there is no much larger clone, and no base qualities were kept. Study-wide conclusions, independent of this receptor: The CMV infection status of donors was not known, potentially confounding age-related changes in expanded clonotypes. As age increased, observed TCR beta diversity per million T cells dropped in a roughly linear way, and a significant reduction was already evident by age about 40. Estimates of total diversity from one million sequenced T cells were regarded as lower bounds and underestimates. Compared with the aged group, the long-lived group had more naive CD4+ T cells, fewer expanded clones and increased TCR diversity, suggesting age selection. The percentage of naive T cells measured by flow cytometry correlated strongly with observed TCR beta diversity. Conclusive comparison of naive and antigen-experienced compartments was prevented by the profiling of bulk unsorted PBMCs.

Systemically healthy Caucasian individuals from Russia, 39 in total and aged about 6 to 95 years, were included as donors. Approximately 10 milliliters of peripheral blood were collected from each donor into EDTA-treated Vacutainer tubes. PBMCs were isolated by Ficoll-Paque density-gradient centrifugation, with at least 6.5 million obtained per sample. Trizol reagent was used to extract total RNA from PBMCs, with at least 5 micrograms per sample. The percentages of naive CD45RAhigh/CD27high T cells were determined by flow cytometry on a PBMC aliquot from every donor. Library prep was done by 5' RACE. Data came from an Illumina HiSeq 2500. A second about 6 to 11 cycle PCR used a sample-barcoded 5' primer and a J-beta primer mix. A template-switch 5' adaptor carrying 12 random nucleotides introduced a unique molecular identifier onto each TCR beta cDNA molecule. At least 3 million CDR3-containing paired-end reads were obtained from each sample. First-strand cDNA synthesis was performed from all RNA using the Mint cDNA synthesis kit, with priming by a TRBC-specific oligonucleotide. After uracil-DNA glycosylase treatment, a first 18-cycle PCR used universal primers M1SS and BC2_uni_R on all cDNA. The study's own analysis went as follows. For normalization, 1 million high-quality reads, each with a distinct molecular identifier, were randomly selected from each sample. Instead of being binned into consensus sequences, reads that shared molecular identifiers were thrown out. MiTCR, set to a Q25 quality threshold and the strictest error-elimination algorithm, was used for CDR3 identification, clonotype clustering and error correction. Lower-bound total TCR beta diversity was estimated with a nonparametric unseen species model using Euler transformation. The public reads were quality trimmed at Q25 with fastp and then assembled into clones with MiXCR by TCRdb, keeping productive beta chains. Duplicate CDR3 protein sequences are folded into a single record with the most common DNA and genes. The V and J calls were determined by TCRdb, not by the authors. The sample table holds some 1.6 million distinct CDR3 sequences, of which 34% were seen once. The top ten clones comprise 10% to 12% of the sample.

The sequence came from a woman in her 30s in good health. Material: blood. The V and J segments used are TRBV20-1 and TRBJ2-7, and 12 bases in between align with TRBD1. The bases read TGCAGTGCCCCTAAGCGGGACAGGGGGCACCCCGAGCAGTACTTC. Its protein product is CSAPKRDRGHPEQYF.